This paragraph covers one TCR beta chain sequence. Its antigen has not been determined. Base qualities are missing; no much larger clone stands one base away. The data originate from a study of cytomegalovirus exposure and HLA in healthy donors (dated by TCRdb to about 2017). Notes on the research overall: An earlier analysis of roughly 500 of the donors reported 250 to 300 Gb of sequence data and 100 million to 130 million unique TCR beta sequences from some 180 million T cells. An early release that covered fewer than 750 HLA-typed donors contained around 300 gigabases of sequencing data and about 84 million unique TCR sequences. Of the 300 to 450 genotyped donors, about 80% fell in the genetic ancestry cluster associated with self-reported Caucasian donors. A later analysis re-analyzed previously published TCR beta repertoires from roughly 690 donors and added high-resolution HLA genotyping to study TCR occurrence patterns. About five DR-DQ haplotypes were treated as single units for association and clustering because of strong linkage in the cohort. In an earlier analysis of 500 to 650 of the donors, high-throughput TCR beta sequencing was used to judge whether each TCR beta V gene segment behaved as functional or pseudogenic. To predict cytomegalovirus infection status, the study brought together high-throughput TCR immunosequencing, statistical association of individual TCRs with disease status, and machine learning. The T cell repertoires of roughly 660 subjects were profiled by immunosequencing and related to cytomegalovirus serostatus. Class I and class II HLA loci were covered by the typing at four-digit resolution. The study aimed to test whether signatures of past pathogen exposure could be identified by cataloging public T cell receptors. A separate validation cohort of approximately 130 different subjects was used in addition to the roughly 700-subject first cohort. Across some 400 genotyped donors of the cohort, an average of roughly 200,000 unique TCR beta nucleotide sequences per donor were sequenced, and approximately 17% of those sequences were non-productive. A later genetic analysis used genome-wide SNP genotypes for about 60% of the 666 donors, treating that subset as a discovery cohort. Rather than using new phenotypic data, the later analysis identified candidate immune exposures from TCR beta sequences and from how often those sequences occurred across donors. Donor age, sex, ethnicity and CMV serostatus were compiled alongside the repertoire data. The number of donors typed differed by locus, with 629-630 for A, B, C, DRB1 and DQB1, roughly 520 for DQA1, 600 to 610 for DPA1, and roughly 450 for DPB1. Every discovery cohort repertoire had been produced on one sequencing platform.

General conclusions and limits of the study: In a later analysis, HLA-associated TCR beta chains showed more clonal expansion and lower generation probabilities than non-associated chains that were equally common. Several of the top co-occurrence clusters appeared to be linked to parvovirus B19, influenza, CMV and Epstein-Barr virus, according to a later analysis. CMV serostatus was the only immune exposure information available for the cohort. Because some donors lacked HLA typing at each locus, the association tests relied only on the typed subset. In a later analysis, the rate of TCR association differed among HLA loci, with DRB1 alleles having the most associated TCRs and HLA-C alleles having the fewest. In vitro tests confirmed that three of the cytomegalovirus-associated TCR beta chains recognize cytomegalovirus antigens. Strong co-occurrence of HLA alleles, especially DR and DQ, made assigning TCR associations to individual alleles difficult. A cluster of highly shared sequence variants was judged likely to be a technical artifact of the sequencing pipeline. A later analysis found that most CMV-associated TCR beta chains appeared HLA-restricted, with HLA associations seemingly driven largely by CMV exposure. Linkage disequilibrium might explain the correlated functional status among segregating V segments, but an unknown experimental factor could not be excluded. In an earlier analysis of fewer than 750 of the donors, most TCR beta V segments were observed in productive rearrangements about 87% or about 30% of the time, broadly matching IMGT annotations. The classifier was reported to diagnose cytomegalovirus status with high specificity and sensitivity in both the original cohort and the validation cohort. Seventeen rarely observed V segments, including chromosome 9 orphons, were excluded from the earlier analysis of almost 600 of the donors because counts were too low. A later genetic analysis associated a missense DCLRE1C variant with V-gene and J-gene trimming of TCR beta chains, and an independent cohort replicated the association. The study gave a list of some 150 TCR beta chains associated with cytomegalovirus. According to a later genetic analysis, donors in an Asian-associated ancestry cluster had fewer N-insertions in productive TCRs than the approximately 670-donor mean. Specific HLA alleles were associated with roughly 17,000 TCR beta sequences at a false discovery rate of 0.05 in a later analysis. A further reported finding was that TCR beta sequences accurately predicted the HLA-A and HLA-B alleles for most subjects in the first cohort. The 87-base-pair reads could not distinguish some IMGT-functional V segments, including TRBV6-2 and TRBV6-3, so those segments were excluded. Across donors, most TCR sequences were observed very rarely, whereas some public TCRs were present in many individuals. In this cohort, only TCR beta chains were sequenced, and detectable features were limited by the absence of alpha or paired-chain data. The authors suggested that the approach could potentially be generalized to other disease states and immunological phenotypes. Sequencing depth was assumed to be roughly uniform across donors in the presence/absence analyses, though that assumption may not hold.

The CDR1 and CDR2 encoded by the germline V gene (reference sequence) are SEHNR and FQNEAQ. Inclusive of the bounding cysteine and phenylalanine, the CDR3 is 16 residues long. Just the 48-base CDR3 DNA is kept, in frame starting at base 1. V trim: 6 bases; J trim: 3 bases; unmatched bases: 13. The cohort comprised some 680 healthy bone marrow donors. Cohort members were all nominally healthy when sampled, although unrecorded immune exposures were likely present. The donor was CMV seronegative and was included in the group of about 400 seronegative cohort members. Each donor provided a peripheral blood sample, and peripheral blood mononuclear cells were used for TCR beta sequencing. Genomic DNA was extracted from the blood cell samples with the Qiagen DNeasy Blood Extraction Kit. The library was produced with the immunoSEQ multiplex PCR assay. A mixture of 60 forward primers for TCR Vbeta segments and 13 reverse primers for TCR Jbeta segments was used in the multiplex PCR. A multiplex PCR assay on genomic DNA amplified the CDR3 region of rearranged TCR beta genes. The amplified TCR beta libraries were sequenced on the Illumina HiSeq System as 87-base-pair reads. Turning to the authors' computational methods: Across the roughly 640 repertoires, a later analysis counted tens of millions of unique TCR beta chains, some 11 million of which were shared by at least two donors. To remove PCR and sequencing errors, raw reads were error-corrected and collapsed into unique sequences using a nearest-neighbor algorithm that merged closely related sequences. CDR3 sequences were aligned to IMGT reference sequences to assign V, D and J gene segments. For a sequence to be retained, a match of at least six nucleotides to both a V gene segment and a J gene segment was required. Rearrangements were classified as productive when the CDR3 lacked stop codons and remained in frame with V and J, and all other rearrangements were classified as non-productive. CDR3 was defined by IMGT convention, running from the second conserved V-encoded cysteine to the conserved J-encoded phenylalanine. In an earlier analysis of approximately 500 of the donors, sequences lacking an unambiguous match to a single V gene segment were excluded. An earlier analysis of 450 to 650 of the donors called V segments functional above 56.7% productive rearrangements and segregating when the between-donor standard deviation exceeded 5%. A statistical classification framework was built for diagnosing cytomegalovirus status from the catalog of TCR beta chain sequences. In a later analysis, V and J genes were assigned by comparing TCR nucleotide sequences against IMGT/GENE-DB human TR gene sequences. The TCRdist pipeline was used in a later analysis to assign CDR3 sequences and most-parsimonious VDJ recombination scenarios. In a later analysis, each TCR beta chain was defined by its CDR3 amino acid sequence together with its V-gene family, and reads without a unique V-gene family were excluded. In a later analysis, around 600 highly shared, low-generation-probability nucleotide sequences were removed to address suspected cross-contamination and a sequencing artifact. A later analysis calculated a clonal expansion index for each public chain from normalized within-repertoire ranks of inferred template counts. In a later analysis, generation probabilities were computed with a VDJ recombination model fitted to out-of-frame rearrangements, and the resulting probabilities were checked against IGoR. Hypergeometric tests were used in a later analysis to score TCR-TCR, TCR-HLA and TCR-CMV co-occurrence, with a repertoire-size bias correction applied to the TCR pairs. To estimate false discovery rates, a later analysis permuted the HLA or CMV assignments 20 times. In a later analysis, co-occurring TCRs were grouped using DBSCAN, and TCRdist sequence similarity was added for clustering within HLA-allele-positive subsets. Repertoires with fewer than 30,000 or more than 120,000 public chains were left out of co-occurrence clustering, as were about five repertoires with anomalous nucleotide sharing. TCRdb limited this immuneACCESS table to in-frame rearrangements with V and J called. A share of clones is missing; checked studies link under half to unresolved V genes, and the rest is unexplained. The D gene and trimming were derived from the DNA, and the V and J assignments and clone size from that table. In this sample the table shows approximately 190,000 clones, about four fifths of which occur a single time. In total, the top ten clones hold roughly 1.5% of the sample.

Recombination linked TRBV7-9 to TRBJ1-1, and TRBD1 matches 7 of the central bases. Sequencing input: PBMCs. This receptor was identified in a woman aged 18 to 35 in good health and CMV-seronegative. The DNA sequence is TGTGCCAGCAGTCTCCGAATGGAGCAGGGGGACACTGAAGCTTTCTTT. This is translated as CASSLRMEQGDTEAFF.